Listed below are T cell receptor beta chains from one sample, sequenced in a study of OX40 agonist ivuxolimab in advanced cancers. Profiling relied on immunoSEQ multiplex PCR, and the TCRdb table lists in-frame clones only, not all of them. There are roughly 90,000 clones in the sample; 94% occur only once, and over 2% lies in the top ten. Specimen: CD4+ or CD8+ T cells sorted from blood, collected in a trial of the OX40 agonist ivuxolimab. These receptors came from an adult with an advanced solid tumor such as melanoma, head and neck, liver or kidney cancer. Each CDR3 is given with its conserved first and last residue. A D gene is named only where the DNA matches it firmly. Not all rows give a size; the values are once, few, many and, for expanded clones, a class.

size: -
D: TRBD2
J: TRBJ2-7
V: TRBV19
CDR3: CASSGGAYEQYF
DNA: TGTGCCAGTAGCGGGGGGGCCTACGAGCAGTACTTC

size: -
D: -
J: TRBJ2-3
V: TRBV5-5
CDR3: CASSLQDSSTDTQYF
DNA: TGTGCCAGCAGCCTCCAGGACAGTAGCACAGATACGCAGTATTTT

size: -
D: TRBD1
J: TRBJ2-5
V: TRBV27
CDR3: CASSRTGGAGETQYF
DNA: TGTGCCAGCAGTCGGACAGGGGGCGCAGGGGAGACCCAGTACTTC

size: -
D: TRBD2
J: TRBJ2-3
V: TRBV19
CDR3: CASSITSGGAADTQYF
DNA: TGTGCCAGTAGTATCACTAGCGGGGGGGCCGCAGATACGCAGTATTTT

size: -
D: -
J: TRBJ2-1
V: TRBV14
CDR3: CASSQVNEQFF
DNA: TGTGCCAGCAGCCAAGTCAATGAGCAGTTCTTC

size: few
D: -
J: TRBJ1-3
V: TRBV20-1
CDR3: CSAGLNHF
DNA: TGCAGTGCCGGACTGAACCACTTT

size: -
D: -
J: TRBJ2-1
V: TRBV27
CDR3: CASSFFVGNEQFF
DNA: TGTGCCAGCAGTTTCTTCGTGGGCAATGAGCAGTTCTTC

size: -
D: -
J: TRBJ2-1
V: TRBV30
CDR3: CAWGNGLSVEQFF
DNA: TGTGCCTGGGGGAACGGACTATCTGTTGAGCAGTTCTTC

size: -
D: TRBD2
J: TRBJ2-3
V: TRBV5-1
CDR3: CASSVRGESTDTQYF
DNA: TGCGCCAGCAGCGTGCGGGGGGAGAGCACAGATACGCAGTATTTT

size: -
D: TRBD2
J: TRBJ2-4
V: TRBV5-8
CDR3: CASSFRGGLAKNIQYF
DNA: TGTGCCAGCAGCTTCCGGGGGGGCTTGGCCAAAAACATTCAGTACTTC

size: -
D: -
J: TRBJ2-6
V: TRBV7-2
CDR3: CASSPWGSGANVLTF
DNA: TGTGCCAGCAGCCCCTGGGGTTCCGGGGCCAACGTCCTGACTTTC

size: once
D: -
J: TRBJ1-1
V: TRBV6-6
CDR3: CASSYGGRTEAFF
DNA: TGTGCCAGCAGTTACGGGGGCCGAACTGAAGCTTTCTTT

size: -
D: -
J: TRBJ2-7
V: TRBV11-2
CDR3: CASSSGTGDYEQYF
DNA: TGTGCCAGCAGCTCCGGGACTGGGGACTACGAGCAGTACTTC

size: -
D: -
J: TRBJ2-7
V: TRBV5-4
CDR3: CASSFSGYEQYF
DNA: TGTGCCAGCAGCTTTTCAGGGTACGAGCAGTACTTC

size: -
D: -
J: TRBJ1-2
V: TRBV2
CDR3: CASSGLIEDYGYTF
DNA: TGTGCCAGCAGTGGCCTGATAGAGGACTATGGCTACACCTTC

size: -
D: -
J: TRBJ1-5
V: TRBV15
CDR3: CATSTHPTGRNQPQHF
DNA: TGTGCCACCAGCACTCACCCGACAGGCCGCAATCAGCCCCAGCATTTT

size: -
D: TRBD1
J: TRBJ1-6
V: TRBV5-8
CDR3: CASSLADREDYNSPLHF
DNA: TGTGCCAGCAGCTTGGCCGACAGGGAAGACTATAATTCACCCCTCCACTTT

size: -
D: -
J: TRBJ1-1
V: TRBV5-8
CDR3: CASSLAEGYTEAFF
DNA: TGTGCCAGCAGCTTGGCCGAGGGATACACTGAAGCTTTCTTT

size: -
D: -
J: TRBJ1-1
V: TRBV19
CDR3: CASGIGTEAFF
DNA: TGTGCCAGTGGAATTGGGACTGAAGCTTTCTTT

size: -
D: -
J: TRBJ2-1
V: TRBV27
CDR3: CASSPRGTNKWEFF
DNA: TGTGCCAGCAGTCCAAGGGGGACTAATAAGTGGGAGTTCTTC

size: -
D: TRBD1
J: TRBJ1-5
V: TRBV27
CDR3: CASSLAQGGWPQHF
DNA: TGTGCCAGCAGTTTGGCGCAGGGGGGGTGGCCCCAGCATTTT

size: -
D: TRBD1
J: TRBJ1-1
V: TRBV7-3
CDR3: CASSQTGAELSEAFF
DNA: TGTGCCAGCAGCCAGACAGGGGCTGAGCTTTCTGAAGCTTTCTTT

size: -
D: TRBD2
J: TRBJ2-7
V: TRBV6-1
CDR3: CASSSGLAGSYEQYF
DNA: TGTGCCAGCAGTTCGGGACTAGCGGGCTCCTACGAGCAGTACTTC

size: -
D: -
J: TRBJ2-5
V: TRBV27
CDR3: CASRNSGIQETQYF
DNA: TGTGCCAGCAGGAACAGCGGAATCCAAGAGACCCAGTACTTC

size: -
D: TRBD1
J: TRBJ2-3
V: TRBV29-1
CDR3: CSAEGVDREFSTDTQYF
DNA: TGCAGCGCGGAAGGGGTGGACAGGGAATTCAGCACAGATACGCAGTATTTT

size: -
D: TRBD2
J: TRBJ2-5
V: TRBV13
CDR3: CASSVGLEETQYF
DNA: TGTGCCAGCAGCGTCGGACTAGAAGAGACCCAGTACTTC

size: -
D: TRBD2
J: TRBJ2-1
V: TRBV9
CDR3: CASSVARAGGSYNEQFF
DNA: TGTGCCAGCAGCGTAGCAAGAGCGGGGGGCTCCTACAATGAGCAGTTCTTC

size: -
D: -
J: TRBJ2-1
V: TRBV11-2
CDR3: CASSLKSGEQFF
DNA: TGTGCCAGCAGCTTGAAGAGTGGTGAGCAGTTCTTC

size: -
D: TRBD1
J: TRBJ2-2
V: TRBV4-3
CDR3: CASSFVDRAEANTGELFF
DNA: TGCGCCAGCAGCTTCGTGGACAGGGCCGAGGCCAACACCGGGGAGCTGTTTTTT

size: -
D: -
J: TRBJ1-2
V: TRBV29-1
CDR3: CSAVHGAGYTF
DNA: TGCAGCGCCGTACATGGGGCCGGCTACACCTTC

size: -
D: TRBD2
J: TRBJ2-5
V: TRBV6-6
CDR3: CASSGLVRRKGETQYF
DNA: TGTGCCAGCAGTGGACTAGTTCGACGGAAAGGGGAGACCCAGTACTTC

size: -
D: TRBD1
J: TRBJ2-7
V: TRBV11-2
CDR3: CASSFGQGIDEQYF
DNA: TGTGCCAGCAGCTTTGGACAGGGTATTGACGAGCAGTACTTC

size: -
D: -
J: TRBJ2-4
V: TRBV5-4
CDR3: CASSLIGLPGVRDIQYF
DNA: TGTGCCAGCAGCCTAATTGGACTTCCAGGGGTTCGGGACATTCAGTACTTC

size: -
D: TRBD2
J: TRBJ2-3
V: TRBV6-6
CDR3: CASAVSGRSTDTQYF
DNA: TGTGCCAGCGCGGTTAGCGGGAGGAGCACAGATACGCAGTATTTT

size: -
D: TRBD1
J: TRBJ2-7
V: TRBV29-1
CDR3: CSVEDRDSSYEQYF
DNA: TGCAGCGTTGAAGACCGGGACAGCTCCTACGAGCAGTACTTC

size: -
D: -
J: TRBJ2-6
V: TRBV19
CDR3: CASSIFDSGANVLTF
DNA: TGTGCCAGTAGTATATTTGACTCTGGGGCCAACGTCCTGACTTTC

size: -
D: TRBD1
J: TRBJ1-4
V: TRBV2
CDR3: CASSVGTELFF
DNA: TGTGCCAGCAGTGTTGGGACAGAACTGTTTTTT

size: -
D: TRBD2
J: TRBJ2-5
V: TRBV9
CDR3: CASSEEGYSGEETQYF
DNA: TGTGCCAGCAGCGAAGAGGGTTATAGCGGGGAAGAGACCCAGTACTTC

size: -
D: -
J: TRBJ1-2
V: TRBV7-2
CDR3: CASSSRDRPHYGYTF
DNA: TGTGCCAGCAGCTCCCGTGACAGGCCTCACTATGGCTACACCTTC

size: -
D: -
J: TRBJ2-7
V: TRBV5-8
CDR3: CASSLGATHSYEQYF
DNA: TGTGCCAGCAGCTTGGGTGCCACCCACTCCTACGAGCAGTACTTC

size: -
D: -
J: TRBJ1-2
V: TRBV4-1
CDR3: CASSQEEGHYGYTF
DNA: TGCGCCAGCAGCCAAGAGGAGGGGCACTATGGCTACACCTTC

size: once
D: -
J: TRBJ2-5
V: TRBV5-1
CDR3: CASSLAPPGEWETQYF
DNA: TGCGCCAGCAGCTTGGCTCCCCCAGGAGAGTGGGAGACCCAGTACTTC

size: -
D: -
J: TRBJ2-7
V: TRBV5-6
CDR3: CASSHLVYEQYF
DNA: TGTGCCAGCAGCCACTTGGTCTACGAGCAGTACTTC

size: -
D: TRBD2
J: TRBJ2-1
V: TRBV27
CDR3: CASSSLAGMYNEQFF
DNA: TGTGCCAGCAGTTCCCTAGCGGGAATGTACAATGAGCAGTTCTTC

size: -
D: -
J: TRBJ1-1
V: TRBV28
CDR3: CASSPNTEAFF
DNA: TGTGCCAGCAGTCCTAACACTGAAGCTTTCTTT